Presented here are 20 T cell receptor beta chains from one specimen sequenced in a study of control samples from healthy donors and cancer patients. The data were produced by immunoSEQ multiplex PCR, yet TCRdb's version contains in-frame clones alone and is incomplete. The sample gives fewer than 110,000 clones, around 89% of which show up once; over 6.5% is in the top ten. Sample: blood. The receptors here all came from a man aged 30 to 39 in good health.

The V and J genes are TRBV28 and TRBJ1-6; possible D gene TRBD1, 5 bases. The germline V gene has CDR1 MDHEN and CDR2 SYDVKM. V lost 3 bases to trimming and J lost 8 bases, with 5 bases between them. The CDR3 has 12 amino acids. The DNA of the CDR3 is TGTGCCAGCAGTTTGGGGGATTCACCCCTCCACTTT. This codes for CASSLGDSPLHF.

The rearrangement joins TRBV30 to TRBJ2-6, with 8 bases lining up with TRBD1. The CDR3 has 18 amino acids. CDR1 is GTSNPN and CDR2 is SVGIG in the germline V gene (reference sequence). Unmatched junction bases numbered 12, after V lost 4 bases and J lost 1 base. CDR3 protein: CAWILGAGGASGANVLTF. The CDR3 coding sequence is TGTGCCTGGATTTTGGGCGCAGGGGGCGCGTCTGGGGCCAACGTCCTGACTTTC.

As DNA, the CDR3 is TGTGCCAGCAGATACAGGAAAGACTCTGGAAACACCATATATTTT. Encoded protein: CASRYRKDSGNTIYF. The V gene is TRBV6-5, the J gene TRBJ1-3; maybe TRBD1 (5 bases). The V gene's germline CDR1 is MNHEY and CDR2 SVGAGI. V shed 6 bases and J shed 0 bases, with 12 bases lying between them. The CDR3 loop spans 15 amino acids.

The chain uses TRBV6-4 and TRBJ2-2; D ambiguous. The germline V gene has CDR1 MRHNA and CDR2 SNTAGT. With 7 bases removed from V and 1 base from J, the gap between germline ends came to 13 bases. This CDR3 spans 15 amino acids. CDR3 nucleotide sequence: TGTGCCAGCACGAAGGAGCCCGGGAACACCGGGGAGCTGTTTTTT. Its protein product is CASTKEPGNTGELFF.

The CDR3 nucleotides read TGCGCCAGCAGCCAAGAACAAGCGGGAGGGCCAGTGGATACGCAGTATTTT. It is translated as CASSQEQAGGPVDTQYF. This sequence joins TRBV4-3 and TRBJ2-3; 10 bases map to TRBD2. Per germline, CDR1 LGHNA and CDR2 YSLEER. The CDR3 contains 17 residues. The J segment lost 6 bases and the V segment lost 0 bases, leaving 9 bases of the junction unmatched.

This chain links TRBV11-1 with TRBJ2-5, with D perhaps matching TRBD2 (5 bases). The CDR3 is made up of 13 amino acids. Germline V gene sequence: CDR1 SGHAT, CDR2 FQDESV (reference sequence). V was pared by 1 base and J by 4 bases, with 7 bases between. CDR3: CASSLGGVETQYF. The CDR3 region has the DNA TGTGCCAGCAGCTTAGGGGGAGTAGAGACCCAGTACTTC. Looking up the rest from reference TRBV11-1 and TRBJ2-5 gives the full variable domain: EAEVAQSPRYKITEKSQAVAFWCDPISGHATLYWYRQILGQGPELLVQFQDESVVDDSQLPKDRFSAERLKGVDSTLKIQPAELGDSAMYLCASSLGGVETQYFGPGTRLLVL.

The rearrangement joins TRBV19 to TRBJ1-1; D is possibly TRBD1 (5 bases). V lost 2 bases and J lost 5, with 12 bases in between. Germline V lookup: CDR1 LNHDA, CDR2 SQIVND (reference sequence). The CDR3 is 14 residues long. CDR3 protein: CASSISVKGTEAFF. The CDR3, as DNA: TGTGCCAGTAGTATATCCGTTAAGGGGACTGAAGCTTTCTTT.

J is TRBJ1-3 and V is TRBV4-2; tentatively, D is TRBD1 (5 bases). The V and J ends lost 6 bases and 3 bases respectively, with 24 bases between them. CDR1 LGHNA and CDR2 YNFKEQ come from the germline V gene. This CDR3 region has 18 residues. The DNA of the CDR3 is TGTGCCAGCAGGGGCAAGGAGTGGATGCAGGGAGATGGAAACACCATATATTTT. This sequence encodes CASRGKEWMQGDGNTIYF.

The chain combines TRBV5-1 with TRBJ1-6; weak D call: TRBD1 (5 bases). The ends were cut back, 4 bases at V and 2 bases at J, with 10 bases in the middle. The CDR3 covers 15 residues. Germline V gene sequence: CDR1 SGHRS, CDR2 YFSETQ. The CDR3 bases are TGCGCCAGCAGCCCTCAGGGCCCCTATAATTCACCCCTCCACTTT. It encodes CASSPQGPYNSPLHF.

The chain's CDR3 is CASMGLRYGYTF. DNA of the CDR3: TGTGCCAGTATGGGCCTCCGCTATGGCTACACCTTC. The chain uses TRBV19 and TRBJ1-2; D is unclear. Germline CDR1 and CDR2: LNHDA and SQIVND (reference sequence). V shed 7 bases and J shed 4 bases, with 10 bases lying between them. The CDR3 runs 12 residues.

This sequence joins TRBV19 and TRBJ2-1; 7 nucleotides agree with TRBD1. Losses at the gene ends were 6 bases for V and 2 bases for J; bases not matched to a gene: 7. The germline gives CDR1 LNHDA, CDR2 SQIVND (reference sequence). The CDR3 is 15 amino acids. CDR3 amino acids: CASSVRGQTYNEQFF. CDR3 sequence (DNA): TGTGCCAGTAGCGTAAGGGGACAGACCTACAATGAGCAGTTCTTC.

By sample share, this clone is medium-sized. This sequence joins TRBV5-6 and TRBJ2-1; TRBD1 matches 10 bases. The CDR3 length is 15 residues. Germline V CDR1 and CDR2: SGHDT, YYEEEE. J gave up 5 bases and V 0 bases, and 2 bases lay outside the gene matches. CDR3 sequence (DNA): TGTGCCAGCAGCTTGGTGGGACAGGGGAACAATGAGCAGTTCTTC. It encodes CASSLVGQGNNEQFF.

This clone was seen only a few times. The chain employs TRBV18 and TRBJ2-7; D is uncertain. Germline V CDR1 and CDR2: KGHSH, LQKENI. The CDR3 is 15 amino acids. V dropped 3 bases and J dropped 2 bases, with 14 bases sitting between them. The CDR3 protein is CASSPGSGRPYEQYV. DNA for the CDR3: TGTGCCAGCTCACCTGGGTCAGGAAGGCCCTACGAGCAGTACGTC.

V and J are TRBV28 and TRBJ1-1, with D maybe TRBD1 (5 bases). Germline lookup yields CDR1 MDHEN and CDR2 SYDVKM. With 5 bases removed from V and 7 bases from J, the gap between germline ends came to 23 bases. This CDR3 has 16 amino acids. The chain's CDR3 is CASSPWAGRVYSEAFF. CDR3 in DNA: TGTGCCAGCAGTCCCTGGGCAGGGAGGGTATACAGTGAAGCTTTCTTT.

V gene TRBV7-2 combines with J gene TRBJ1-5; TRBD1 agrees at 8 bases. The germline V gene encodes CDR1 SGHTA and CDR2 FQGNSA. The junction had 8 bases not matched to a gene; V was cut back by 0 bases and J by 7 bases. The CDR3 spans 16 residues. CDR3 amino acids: CASSLARTGSLQPQHF. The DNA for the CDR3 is TGTGCCAGCAGCTTAGCGAGGACAGGGAGTCTCCAGCCCCAGCATTTT.

CDR3 residues: CASSLLQGSGTEAFF. Here the CDR3 DNA reads TGTGCCAGCAGCTTACTCCAGGGAAGTGGCACTGAAGCTTTCTTT. V usage is TRBV7-8 and J usage is TRBJ1-1; weak D call: TRBD1 (5 bases). Germline values: CDR1 SGHVS, CDR2 FQNEAQ. The length of the CDR3 is 15 residues. V was pared by 2 bases and J by 4 bases, with 14 bases between.

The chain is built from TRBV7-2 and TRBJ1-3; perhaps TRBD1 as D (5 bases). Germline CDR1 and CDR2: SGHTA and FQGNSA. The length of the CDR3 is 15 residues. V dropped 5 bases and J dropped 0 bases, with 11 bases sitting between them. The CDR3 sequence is CASSDSTSSGNTIYF. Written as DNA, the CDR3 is TGTGCCAGCAGCGACAGCACCTCCTCTGGAAACACCATATATTTT. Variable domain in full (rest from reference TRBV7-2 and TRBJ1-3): GAGVSQSPSNKVTEKGKDVELRCDPISGHTALYWYRQSLGQGLEFLIYFQGNSAPDKSGLPSDRFSAERTGGSVSTLTIQRTQQEDSAVYLCASSDSTSSGNTIYFGEGSWLTVV.

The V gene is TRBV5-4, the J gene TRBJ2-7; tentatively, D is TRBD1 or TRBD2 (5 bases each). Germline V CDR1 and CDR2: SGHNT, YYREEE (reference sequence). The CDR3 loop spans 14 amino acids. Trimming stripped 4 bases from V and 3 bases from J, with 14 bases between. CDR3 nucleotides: TGTGCCAGCAGCGCCGGGACGGCTAGCTACGAGCAGTACGTC. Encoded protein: CASSAGTASYEQYV.

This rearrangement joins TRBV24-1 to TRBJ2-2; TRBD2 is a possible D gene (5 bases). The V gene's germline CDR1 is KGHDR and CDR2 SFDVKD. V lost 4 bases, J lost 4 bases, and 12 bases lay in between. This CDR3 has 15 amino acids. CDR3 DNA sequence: TGTGCCACCAGTGAGTGGGAAGGGAGCACCGGGGAGCTGTTTTTT. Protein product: CATSEWEGSTGELFF.

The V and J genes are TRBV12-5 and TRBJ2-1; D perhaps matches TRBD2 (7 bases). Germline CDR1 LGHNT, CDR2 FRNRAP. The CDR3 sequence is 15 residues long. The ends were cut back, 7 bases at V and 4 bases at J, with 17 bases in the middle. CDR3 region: CASALQGGWYNEQFF. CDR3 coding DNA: TGTGCTAGTGCGCTACAGGGAGGGTGGTACAATGAGCAGTTCTTC.